What follows are 10 T cell receptor beta chains derived from one specimen sequenced in a study of blood T cell repertoires in COVID-19. Produced via immunoSEQ multiplex PCR; TCRdb's table is partial and in-frame only. The table records around 170,000 clones, 85% to 90% of them present only once. Sequenced: peripheral blood. Receptors originate from a man aged 45-65 years with active or convalescent COVID-19.

The chain employs TRBV5-6 and TRBJ2-1; no definite D call. V was clipped by 0 bases and J by 10 bases, with 11 bases between them. Germline V gene lookup returns CDR1 SGHDT and CDR2 YYEEEE. The CDR3 runs to 13 residues. CDR3 sequence (DNA): TGTGCCAGCAGCTTGGAAATTAGTCGGGAGCAGTTCTTC. As protein: CASSLEISREQFF.

The CDR3 sequence: CATSPLTGGNQPQHF. In DNA, the CDR3 is TGTGCCACCTCGCCCCTGACAGGGGGAAATCAGCCCCAGCATTTT. The V call is TRBV19, the J call TRBJ1-5, with TRBD1 identical over 9 bases. The CDR3 contains 15 residues. With 10 bases clipped from V and 4 bases from J, the junction kept 11 bases outside the gene matches. Per the germline V gene, CDR1 is LNHDA and CDR2 is SQIVND (reference sequence).

This chain connects TRBV29-1 to TRBJ2-3, with D perhaps TRBD2 (7 bases). CDR1 and CDR2 from the germline V gene are SQVTM and ANQGSEA. The CDR3 is 17 amino acids. With 6 bases removed from V and 3 bases from J, the gap between germline ends came to 25 bases. In DNA form, the CDR3 reads TGCAGCGTCCCCGTTGTGGGGAGGGGGGGCCGAACAGATACGCAGTATTTT. It codes for CSVPVVGRGGRTDTQYF.

The chain joins TRBV5-4 to TRBJ1-2, with D possibly TRBD1 on 6 matching bases. V lost 4 bases to trimming and J lost 1 base, with 11 bases between them. Germline CDR1 is SGHNT and CDR2 is YYREEE (reference sequence). The CDR3 consists of 14 residues. The CDR3 spells CASSPQGVNYGYTF. Written as DNA, the CDR3 is TGTGCCAGCAGCCCACAGGGAGTTAACTATGGCTACACCTTC.

V usage is TRBV3-1 (or the pseudogene TRBV3-2) and J usage is TRBJ2-7, with 11 bases that match TRBD1. Germline CDR1 is LGHDT and CDR2 is YNNKEL (reference sequence). The CDR3 spans 16 residues. Unmatched junction bases numbered 11, after V lost 3 bases and J lost 7 bases. This chain's CDR3 is CASSQASGTGGREQYF. Here the CDR3 DNA reads TGTGCCAGCAGCCAGGCCTCCGGGACAGGGGGACGAGAGCAGTACTTC.

V gene TRBV28 combines with J gene TRBJ2-7; 7 bases map to TRBD1. Looked up from germline, CDR1 is MDHEN and CDR2 is SYDVKM. The CDR3 is made up of 14 amino acids. Trimming removed 4 bases from V and 5 bases from J; junction bases left unmatched: 8. CDR3 in amino acids: CASSSLGTVNEQYF. The CDR3 nucleotides read TGTGCCAGCAGTTCATTGGGGACAGTAAACGAGCAGTACTTC.

This chain uses TRBV6-5 with TRBJ1-1, with 8 bases aligning to TRBD1. V was clipped by 5 bases and J by 11 bases; unmatched bases: 7. The germline CDR1 and CDR2 sequences are MNHEY and SVGAGI. CDR3 length: 12 residues. This CDR3 reads CASSHETGVAFF. The CDR3 coding sequence is TGTGCCAGCAGTCATGAGACAGGGGTGGCTTTCTTT.

The chain carries TRBV6-5 and TRBJ1-1; D is undetermined. The CDR3 sequence is 14 residues long. Germline CDR1 reads MNHEY; CDR2 reads SVGAGI. Trimming left V 0 bases short and J 1 base short, with 6 bases between. In nucleotides, the CDR3 is TGTGCCAGCAGTTACTCGACTCAGAACACTGAAGCTTTCTTT. Residues: CASSYSTQNTEAFF.

The V gene is TRBV18, the J gene TRBJ2-5; 7 nucleotides line up with TRBD2. The germline V gene has CDR1 KGHSH and CDR2 LQKENI. The length of the CDR3 is 13 residues. V lost 2 bases and J lost 3; bases outside the gene matches: 0. CDR3 nucleotides: TGTGCCAGCTCACCAAGCGGGAAAGAGACCCAGTACTTC. Amino acids: CASSPSGKETQYF.

The V and J genes are TRBV18 and TRBJ2-7, with 10 positions matching TRBD1. This CDR3 region has 16 residues. V was clipped by 3 bases and J by 1 base; unmatched bases: 6. From germline, CDR1 is KGHSH and CDR2 LQKENI. The CDR3: CASSPRGTGVSYEQYF. The CDR3, as DNA: TGTGCCAGCTCACCGAGGGGGACAGGGGTATCCTACGAGCAGTACTTC.